This T cell receptor beta chain was sequenced in a study of blood T cell repertoires in COVID-19. Turning to the study itself: COVID-19 samples collected from the United States, Italy and Spain covered acute and convalescent phases.

In the original workflow: Nucleated cell counts were estimated from reference gene primer amplification. The method was immunoSEQ multiplex PCR; TCRdb's version includes in-frame clones alone and lacks a portion of them. The V and J calls and the clone size are those of that table, but D and trimming were determined from the DNA. Here the sample spans some 72,000 clones, around 86% being singletons. Per the germline V gene, CDR1 is MGHRA and CDR2 is YSYEKL. Trimming removed 3 bases from V and 7 bases from J; junction bases left unmatched: 6. The CDR3 is 13 residues long. Material for sequencing was peripheral blood. The chain joins TRBV4-1 to TRBJ2-7, with 7 bases aligning to TRBD2. The TCR was taken from a man aged 45 to 65 with active or convalescent COVID-19. DNA for the CDR3: TGCGCCAGCAGCCAGTCGGGGGGAGGAGAGCAGTACTTC. Its protein product is CASSQSGGGEQYF.